The 32 T cell receptor beta chains presented below share a single source sample, sequenced in a study of CD8 T cells in Susac syndrome (dated by TCRdb to the late 2010s). Libraries were prepared through the immunoSEQ multiplex PCR assay. RNA was extracted using the RNeasy kit, and roughly 0.5 to 1 ug of the RNA was reverse transcribed with random hexamers. TCRdb reworked the public reads: Q25 trimming with fastp, MiXCR clone assembly, productive beta chains retained. A single entry per CDR3 protein holds the most common genes and DNA from its merged rows. This sample holds fewer than 350,000 distinct CDR3 sequences; under 95% were observed only once. Approximately 0.065% of the sample is taken by the ten largest. Specimen: CD4+ T cells from PBMCs. Receptors were obtained from a human donor with multiple sclerosis.

V gene TRBV6-2 or TRBV6-3 combines with J gene TRBJ1-5; 9 bases match TRBD1. V was pared by 7 bases and J by 0 bases, with 7 bases of the junction left unmatched. The CDR3 contains 16 residues. The V gene's germline CDR1 is MNHEY and CDR2 SVGEGT. The chain's CDR3 is CASTLGQGYSNQPQHF. CDR3 DNA: TGTGCCAGCACCCTGGGACAGGGATATAGCAATCAGCCCCAGCATTTT.

This clonotype was seen a single time. V usage is TRBV7-2 and J usage is TRBJ2-2, with D perhaps TRBD2 (5 bases). Germline V gene sequence: CDR1 SGHTA, CDR2 FQGNSA. V was pared by 1 base and J by 4 bases, with 10 bases between. CDR3 size: 15 residues. In DNA, the CDR3 is TGTGCCAGCAGCTTAGGAAACCGGGGCACCGGGGAGCTGTTTTTT. This codes for CASSLGNRGTGELFF.

CDR3 coding DNA: TGTGCCAGCAGCCCATCGGTGGGCCTGGGGAGCTCCTACAATGAGCAGTTCTTC. It encodes CASSPSVGLGSSYNEQFF. V and J are TRBV7-9 and TRBJ2-1, with a possible D match to TRBD2 (5 bases). The CDR3 totals 18 residues. Germline lookup yields CDR1 SEHNR and CDR2 FQNEAQ (reference sequence). Trimming cost V 5 bases and J 0 bases, with 20 bases left between them.

The chain couples TRBV5-6 to TRBJ1-5; D remains ambiguous. V was clipped by 3 bases and J by 4 bases, with 20 bases between them. The CDR3 runs 17 residues. Per the germline V gene, CDR1 is SGHDT and CDR2 is YYEEEE. As DNA, the CDR3 is TGTGCCAGCAGCTCGTCTACCCGGGCGCGCGTTAATCAGCCCCAGCATTTT. Residues: CASSSSTRARVNQPQHF. The entire variable domain, with the rest obtained from reference TRBV5-6 and TRBJ1-5, is as follows: DAGVTQSPTHLIKTRGQQVTLRCSPKSGHDTVSWYQQALGQGPQFIFQYYEEEERQRGNFPDRFSGHQFPNYSSELNVNALLLGDSALYLCASSSSTRARVNQPQHFGDGTRLSIL.

In its sample, this clonotype was seen once. The CDR3 coding sequence is TGTGCCAGCTCGTCGACAGGGGATCAGCCCCAGCATTTT. Translated, it gives CASSSTGDQPQHF. V usage is TRBV18 and J usage is TRBJ1-5; 8 positions match TRBD1. The CDR3 runs 13 residues. Germline-derived CDR1 and CDR2 are KGHSH and LQKENI. Unmatched junction bases numbered 3, after V lost 6 bases and J lost 5 bases. Using reference TRBV18 and TRBJ1-5 for the parts outside the CDR3, the full variable domain is NAGVMQNPRHLVRRRGQEARLRCSPMKGHSHVYWYRQLPEEGLKFMVYLQKENIIDESGMPKERFSAEFPKEGPSILRIQQVVRGDSAAYFCASSSTGDQPQHFGDGTRLSIL.

This rearrangement joins TRBV6-6 to TRBJ1-1, with 7 positions matching TRBD1. This CDR3 contains 13 residues. V lost 2 bases to trimming and J lost 8 bases; unmatched junction nucleotides: 5. CDR1 and CDR2 from the germline V gene are MNHNY and SVGAGI (reference sequence). In DNA form, the CDR3 reads TGTGCCAGCAGTTACACGGCGACAGGGGAAGCTTTCTTT. Amino acids: CASSYTATGEAFF.

V is TRBV20-1 and J is TRBJ2-7, with D perhaps TRBD1 or TRBD2 (5 bases each). Trimming removed 5 bases from V and 3 bases from J, with 14 bases in between. Germline V gene data show CDR1 as DFQATT and CDR2 as SNEGSKA (reference sequence). This CDR3 is 13 amino acids long. The CDR3 bases are TGCAGTGCTGGACATAAAACTAGCTACGAGCAGTACTTC. Translated: CSAGHKTSYEQYF.

V usage is TRBV10-1 and J usage is TRBJ2-2; 10 bases map to TRBD1. Germline V gene sequence: CDR1 WNHNN, CDR2 SYGVQD (reference sequence). V dropped 3 bases and J dropped 5; count of bases not matched to a gene: 6. This CDR3 has 16 residues. The CDR3 DNA follows: TGCGCCAGCAGTGACCTTGGACAGGGGGGAACCGGGGAGCTGTTTTTT. The encoded protein is CASSDLGQGGTGELFF.

This rearrangement joins TRBV5-1 to TRBJ2-7; D may be TRBD1 (6 bases). Germline V gives CDR1 SGHRS, CDR2 YFSETQ. The CDR3 sequence is 14 residues long. V lost 1 base to trimming and J lost 0 bases, with 8 bases between them. CDR3 amino acids: CASSLWDNSYEQYF. DNA for the CDR3: TGCGCCAGCAGCTTGTGGGACAACTCCTACGAGCAGTACTTC.

The CDR3 DNA sequence: TGTGCCACTCCACCAGTAGGCGGGTGGAGCAATCAGCCCCAGCATTTT. This encodes CATPPVGGWSNQPQHF. This chain joins TRBV5-4 and TRBJ1-5; D uncertain. The length of the CDR3 is 16 residues. The V gene's germline CDR1 is SGHNT and CDR2 YYREEE (reference sequence). V shed 9 bases and J shed 1 base, with 20 bases lying between them. Complete variable domain (other parts from reference TRBV5-4 and TRBJ1-5): ETGVTQSPTHLIKTRGQQVTLRCSSQSGHNTVSWYQQALGQGPQFIFQYYREEENGRGNFPPRFSGLQFPNYSSELNVNALELDDSALYLCATPPVGGWSNQPQHFGDGTRLSIL.

The DNA for the CDR3 is TGTGCCACCAGTGATTCCTACGGGACTAGCGGGGCCCCAAAACCCGGGGAGCTGTTTTTT. Translated: CATSDSYGTSGAPKPGELFF. This chain connects TRBV24-1 to TRBJ2-2; 13 nucleotides align to TRBD2. This CDR3 comprises 20 residues. The V gene end was trimmed by 2 bases and the J gene end by 6 bases; junction bases not matched to a gene: 14. Germline V lookup: CDR1 KGHDR, CDR2 SFDVKD.

This chain links TRBV5-1 with TRBJ1-1; no clear D gene. The CDR3 is 16 amino acids. V lost 4 bases and J lost 2, with 18 bases in between. Germline V CDR1 and CDR2: SGHRS, YFSETQ. CDR3 coding DNA: TGCGCCAGCAGCAAGGACCGGGTTGAGGCAAACACTGAAGCTTTCTTT. The encoded protein is CASSKDRVEANTEAFF. The full variable domain, its missing parts supplied by reference TRBV5-1 and TRBJ1-1, is KAGVTQTPRYLIKTRGQQVTLSCSPISGHRSVSWYQQTPGQGLQFLFEYFSETQRNKGNFPGRFSGRQFSNSRSEMNVSTLELGDSALYLCASSKDRVEANTEAFFGQGTRLTVV.

The count of this clonotype is one. The CDR3: CATHLAWGQETQYF. Written as DNA, the CDR3 is TGTGCCACACACCTGGCCTGGGGGCAAGAGACCCAGTACTTC. The chain uses TRBV2 and TRBJ2-5; D might be TRBD1 or TRBD2, each matching 5 bases. V was shortened by 10 bases and J by 2 bases, with 17 bases between the two germline ends. Germline values: CDR1 SNHLY, CDR2 FYNNEI. This CDR3 comprises 14 residues.

J is TRBJ1-6 and V is TRBV6-4; D not resolved. The CDR3 is 13 amino acids. V lost 3 bases and J 7 bases, leaving 7 bases between the germline ends. Germline-derived CDR1 and CDR2 are MRHNA and SNTAGT. The CDR3 region has the DNA TGTGCCAGCAGTGAGGGTCGAAATTCACCCCTCCACTTT. It codes for CASSEGRNSPLHF.

As concerns this clonotype: This likely comes from a read error, as the CDR3 has no conserved phenylalanine or tryptophan at its end. The V gene is TRBV14, the J gene TRBJ1-2, with no clear D. The CDR3 length is 15 residues. V lost 2 bases, J lost 2 bases, and 12 bases lay in between. CDR1 and CDR2 (germline): SGHDN, FVKESK. For the CDR3, the DNA is TGTGCCAGCAGCCAATCCCACTTGAGGAACTATGGCTACACCCTC. Protein product: CASSQSHLRNYGYTL.

In nucleotides, the CDR3 is TGTGCCAGCAGCGTTCGACAGGGATGGAATGGCTATGGCTACACCTTC. Its translation is CASSVRQGWNGYGYTF. V usage is TRBV5-5 and J usage is TRBJ1-2; 7 bases agree with TRBD1. There are 16 residues in the CDR3. In germline, CDR1 is SGHKS, CDR2 YYEKEE (reference sequence). J gave up 4 bases and V 4 bases, and 13 bases lay outside the gene matches.

The CDR3 sequence is CASSPGTTADTQYF. CDR3 sequence (DNA): TGTGCCAGCAGCCCAGGGACTACGGCAGATACGCAGTATTTT. J is TRBJ2-3 and V is TRBV7-3; TRBD2 agrees at 7 bases. The CDR3 is made up of 14 amino acids. The germline V gene encodes CDR1 SGHTA and CDR2 FQGTGA. The junction had 6 bases not matched to a gene; V was cut back by 5 bases and J by 4 bases.

J is TRBJ2-7 and V is TRBV7-6, with 8 bases aligning to TRBD2. J lost 2 bases, V lost 1 base, and 4 bases had no gene match. CDR3 length: 15 residues. The germline V gene has CDR1 SGHVS and CDR2 FNYEAQ. CDR3 in amino acids: CASSLVAAGAYEQYF. CDR3 sequence (DNA): TGTGCCAGCAGCTTAGTCGCAGCGGGAGCCTACGAGCAGTACTTC.

J is TRBJ2-7 and V is TRBV12-3 or TRBV12-4; 12 bases line up with TRBD2. V gave up 7 bases and J gave up 6 bases; unmatched junction bases: 13. The CDR3 runs 16 residues. The CDR3 sequence: CASTPSGGGPVREQYF. In DNA form, the CDR3 reads TGTGCCAGCACCCCTAGCGGGGGGGGGCCTGTCCGCGAGCAGTACTTC.

This rearrangement joins TRBV5-1 to TRBJ2-5; 8 bases map to TRBD2. V shed 4 bases and J 2 bases; nucleotides not matched to a gene: 7. CDR3 size: 15 residues. Germline assignment: CDR1 SGHRS and CDR2 YFSETQ. The DNA of the CDR3 is TGCGCCAGCAGCGATCCAGCGGGGGCTCAAGAGACCCAGTACTTC. This sequence encodes CASSDPAGAQETQYF.

V gene TRBV7-2 combines with J gene TRBJ2-3; TRBD2 aligns across 9 bases. Germline-derived CDR1 and CDR2 are SGHTA and FQGNSA. The CDR3 is 17 residues long. The trim removed 2 bases at V and 1 base at J, leaving 7 bases unmatched. CDR3 protein: CASSLSFSGGGTDTQYF. The CDR3 DNA reads TGTGCCAGCAGCTTATCCTTTAGCGGGGGCGGCACAGATACGCAGTATTTT.

V gene TRBV29-1 combines with J gene TRBJ1-1; 9 positions match TRBD1. CDR3 length: 13 residues. Germline values: CDR1 SQVTM, CDR2 ANQGSEA. V was clipped by 7 bases and J by 3 bases; unmatched bases: 6. The DNA for the CDR3 is TGCAGCGGCGTCACAGGGGGCTACACTGAAGCTTTCTTT. Amino acids: CSGVTGGYTEAFF.

The J gene is TRBJ2-3, the V gene TRBV5-4; 7 bases map to TRBD1. V dropped 1 base and J dropped 0; count of bases not matched to a gene: 2. Germline V CDR1 and CDR2: SGHNT, YYREEE (reference sequence). The CDR3 is made up of 15 amino acids. The CDR3, as DNA: TGTGCCAGCAGCTTGACAGGGGCTAGCACAGATACGCAGTATTTT. This sequence encodes CASSLTGASTDTQYF. The variable domain in full, with the rest retrieved from reference TRBV5-4 and TRBJ2-3, is ETGVTQSPTHLIKTRGQQVTLRCSSQSGHNTVSWYQQALGQGPQFIFQYYREEENGRGNFPPRFSGLQFPNYSSELNVNALELDDSALYLCASSLTGASTDTQYFGPGTRLTVL.

Written as DNA, the CDR3 is TGTGCCACCCGAGGCCATAGCTCCTACGAGCAGTACTTC. Translating gives CATRGHSSYEQYF. The chain is built from TRBV10-3 and TRBJ2-7; D is uncertain. V was clipped by 10 bases and J by 0 bases, with 13 bases between them. The CDR3 consists of 13 residues. Germline CDR1 and CDR2: ENHRY and SYGVKD.

The gene calls are TRBV6-2 or TRBV6-3 and TRBJ2-6; D is perhaps TRBD2 (6 bases). In germline, CDR1 is MNHEY, CDR2 SVGEGT. The CDR3 totals 17 residues. Trimming removed 0 bases from V and 0 bases from J, with 9 bases in between. CDR3 protein: CASSYSGGASGANVLTF. In DNA, the CDR3 is TGTGCCAGCAGTTACTCGGGGGGTGCCTCTGGGGCCAACGTCCTGACTTTC.

The V gene is TRBV12-5, the J gene TRBJ1-2, with D possibly matching TRBD1 (6 bases). The V gene lost 8 bases and the J gene lost 5 bases, with 15 bases spanning the gap. This CDR3 has 13 amino acids. Per the germline V gene, CDR1 is LGHNT and CDR2 is FRNRAP. CDR3 sequence (DNA): TGTGCTAGTTGCAAAGGGGGGGAGTATGGCTACACCTTC. Protein product: CASCKGGEYGYTF.

V usage is TRBV20-1 and J usage is TRBJ2-5; 8 bases match TRBD1. The CDR3 consists of 12 residues. With V trimmed by 5 bases and J by 4 bases, 3 bases remained unmatched. Germline values: CDR1 DFQATT, CDR2 SNEGSKA (reference sequence). The CDR3 nucleotides read TGCAGTGCTCAGGGGGCTGGAGAGACCCAGTACTTC. Amino acids: CSAQGAGETQYF.

V and J are TRBV29-1 and TRBJ1-4, with a weak D call TRBD1 (5 bases). V shed 3 bases and J shed 0 bases, with 5 bases lying between them. This CDR3 is built from 13 residues. CDR1 is SQVTM and CDR2 is ANQGSEA in the germline V gene. For the CDR3, the DNA is TGCAGCGTTGAGGGGGCAACTAATGAAAAACTGTTTTTT. Its protein product is CSVEGATNEKLFF.

This chain joins TRBV7-2 and TRBJ2-7; 8 bases line up with TRBD1. Germline V gene data show CDR1 as SGHTA and CDR2 as FQGNSA. J was trimmed by 0 bases and V by 5 bases; bases with no gene match: 9. The CDR3 has 16 residues. The CDR3: CASSPRWDRISYEQYF. CDR3 in DNA: TGTGCCAGCAGCCCTCGTTGGGACAGGATCTCCTACGAGCAGTACTTC.

The chain joins TRBV19 to TRBJ2-4; 10 bases map to TRBD2. CDR1 and CDR2 (germline): LNHDA, SQIVND (reference sequence). V lost 6 bases to trimming and J lost 6 bases; unmatched junction nucleotides: 2. There are 13 residues in the CDR3. Here the CDR3 reads CASSRTSGNIQYF. DNA for the CDR3: TGTGCCAGTAGCCGGACTAGCGGAAACATTCAGTACTTC. Filled out from reference TRBV19 and TRBJ2-4, the complete variable domain reads DGGITQSPKYLFRKEGQNVTLSCEQNLNHDAMYWYRQDPGQGLRLIYYSQIVNDFQKGDIAEGYSVSREKKESFPLTVTSAQKNPTAFYLCASSRTSGNIQYFGAGTRLSVL.

This chain connects TRBV23-1 to TRBJ1-5; possible D gene TRBD1, 6 bases. TRBV23-1 has ORF status, its function being uncertain. Trimming stripped 0 bases from V and 5 bases from J, with 14 bases between. CDR3 length: 16 residues. The CDR3 DNA follows: TGCGCCAGCAGTCAATCTTGGGGGGCCGAAGATCAGCCCCAGCATTTT. Translating it yields CASSQSWGAEDQPQHF.

The chain joins TRBV7-2 to TRBJ2-3; D unresolved. CDR3 length: 9 residues. Germline V lookup: CDR1 SGHTA, CDR2 FQGNSA. With 5 bases removed from V and 14 bases from J, the gap between germline ends came to 8 bases. In DNA, the CDR3 is TGTGCCAGCAGCCCCGGGCGGTATTTT. This translates into CASSPGRYF.